The text below deals with one T cell receptor beta chain. The antigen is undetermined. Individual cDNA molecules received unique molecular identifiers during library preparation. In TCRdb, the 5' RACE reads were re-called with MiXCR into one record per CDR3 protein. The sample consists of about 55,000 distinct CDR3 sequences, approximately 13% of them appearing once. V was shortened by 0 bases and J by 0 bases, with 18 bases between the two germline ends. Germline V gene lookup returns CDR1 DFQATT and CDR2 SNEGSKA (reference sequence). The CDR3 is made up of 17 amino acids. This entry comes from a study of early T cells in non-severe SARS-CoV-2 infection. As for the study in general: Bulk RNA from unsorted whole blood was sequenced; chains were unpaired.

Study-level points and caveats: There was a bias toward anti-spike CD8 responses in VDJdb matching, which missed private and CD4 specificities.

The clonotype comes from an adult who was a healthcare worker with PCR-confirmed SARS-CoV-2 infection or an uninfected control (not recorded which). Input material: whole blood. This chain uses TRBV20-1 with TRBJ2-7; D is possibly TRBD1 or TRBD2 (5 bases each). This CDR3 is CSARDREGRLSSYEQYF. CDR3 DNA sequence: TGCAGTGCTAGAGATCGTGAGGGGCGGTTAAGCTCCTACGAGCAGTACTTC.